This record concerns one T cell receptor beta chain sequence. The J segment lost 2 bases and the V segment lost 4 bases, leaving 12 bases of the junction unmatched. Germline CDR1 SGHRS, CDR2 YFSETQ. The CDR3 consists of 17 residues. The assay was immunoSEQ multiplex PCR, and TCRdb's table has in-frame clones only and misses some. The sample shows 250,000 to 300,000 clones, roughly 90% of them seen only once. Before being deemed recovered, Cohort 3 donors had two negative PCRs, clearance, or symptom resolution. The record originates from a study of blood T cell repertoires in COVID-19. Material: PBMCs or T cells enriched from blood (not recorded which). The chain links TRBV5-1 to TRBJ2-1, with TRBD1 identical over 7 bases. This clonotype originated in a woman in her 30s who had recovered from COVID-19. Here the CDR3 DNA reads TGCGCCAGCAGCCCGAAGGTCCCGGGACAGCCCTACAATGAGCAGTTCTTC. Protein product: CASSPKVPGQPYNEQFF.